These 8 T cell receptor beta chains came from one sample sequenced in a study of blood T cells in healthy people across ages. Alongside a J-beta primer mix, a sample-barcoded 5' primer served in a second PCR lasting roughly 7 to 12 cycles. TCRdb recomputed calls from the 5' RACE reads with MiXCR, one row per CDR3 protein. The sample has 650,000 to 1,000,000 distinct CDR3 sequences, around 50% seen once; the top ten hold approximately 18%. Sequencing input: blood. Receptors originate from a man older than 75 in good health.

This chain joins TRBV5-1 and TRBJ1-2; D call uncertain. Germline lookup yields CDR1 SGHRS and CDR2 YFSETQ. With 4 bases removed from V and 6 bases from J, the gap between germline ends came to 16 bases. The CDR3 has 14 amino acids. CDR3 residues: CASSGTTPQDGYTF. In nucleotides, the CDR3 is TGCGCCAGCAGCGGTACAACCCCGCAAGATGGCTACACCTTC.

This clonotype was seen ten or more times. The rearrangement links TRBV7-2 to TRBJ2-7, with 7 bases identical to TRBD2. V was pared by 7 bases and J by 4 bases, with 7 bases of the junction left unmatched. This CDR3 region has 13 residues. Germline assignment: CDR1 SGHTA and CDR2 FQGNSA. The CDR3 DNA follows: TGTGCCAGCAACCCGGGGGGTGCTTACGAGCAGTACTTC. As protein: CASNPGGAYEQYF.

V gene TRBV10-3 combines with J gene TRBJ2-1, with TRBD2 as a possible D gene (5 bases). The CDR3 extends over 13 amino acids. Germline V gene sequence: CDR1 ENHRY, CDR2 SYGVKD. Trimming removed 4 bases from V and 4 bases from J, with 8 bases in between. The CDR3 bases are TGTGCCATCAGTGGTAGCGAGTACAATGAGCAGTTCTTC. This sequence encodes CAISGSEYNEQFF.

The gene calls are TRBV5-1 and TRBJ2-5; 12 bases match TRBD2. V dropped 1 base and J dropped 0; count of bases not matched to a gene: 7. The CDR3 is made up of 18 amino acids. Germline V lookup: CDR1 SGHRS, CDR2 YFSETQ. CDR3 coding DNA: TGCGCCAGCAGCTTGATGCCTAGCGGGAGGGACCACCAAGAGACCCAGTACTTC. This sequence encodes CASSLMPSGRDHQETQYF.

The sample holds many counts of this clonotype. The V call is TRBV7-2, the J call TRBJ2-7; 11 nucleotides agree with TRBD2. V lost 3 bases to trimming and J lost 5 bases; unmatched junction nucleotides: 12. The germline gives CDR1 SGHTA, CDR2 FQGNSA. This CDR3 contains 17 residues. The CDR3 loop reads CASSFSGRALREDEQYF. The CDR3 bases are TGTGCCAGCAGCTTTAGCGGGAGGGCCCTCCGGGAGGACGAGCAGTACTTC.

The gene calls are TRBV12-3 or TRBV12-4 and TRBJ2-1, with no clear D. V lost 4 bases, J lost 6 bases, and 16 bases lay in between. The CDR3 runs to 15 residues. CDR3 sequence reads: CASSSQPAGRNEQFF. CDR3 DNA: TGTGCCAGCAGTTCTCAACCTGCAGGCCGCAATGAGCAGTTCTTC.

The rearrangement links TRBV7-2 to TRBJ1-2; 9 positions agree with TRBD1. The CDR3 contains 15 residues. From germline, CDR1 is SGHTA and CDR2 FQGNSA. V was pared by 8 bases and J by 13 bases, with 20 bases of the junction left unmatched. The CDR3 DNA sequence: TGTGCCAGCGCCACGTACAGGGGGCCTAGTAGTAGCTGCACCTTC. This codes for CASATYRGPSSSCTF. Full variable domain (missing parts from reference TRBV7-2 and TRBJ1-2): GAGVSQSPSNKVTEKGKDVELRCDPISGHTALYWYRQSLGQGLEFLIYFQGNSAPDKSGLPSDRFSAERTGGSVSTLTIQRTQQEDSAVYLCASATYRGPSSSCTFGSGTRLTVV.

Ten or more counts support this clonotype. The chain recombines TRBV12-3 or TRBV12-4 with TRBJ2-3; the D gene is possibly TRBD1 (6 bases). Trimming took 6 bases from V and 0 from J, leaving 10 bases between them. This CDR3 comprises 14 residues. The chain's CDR3 is CASSPGQSTDTQYF. The CDR3 DNA reads TGTGCCAGCAGCCCCGGACAGAGCACAGATACGCAGTATTTT.